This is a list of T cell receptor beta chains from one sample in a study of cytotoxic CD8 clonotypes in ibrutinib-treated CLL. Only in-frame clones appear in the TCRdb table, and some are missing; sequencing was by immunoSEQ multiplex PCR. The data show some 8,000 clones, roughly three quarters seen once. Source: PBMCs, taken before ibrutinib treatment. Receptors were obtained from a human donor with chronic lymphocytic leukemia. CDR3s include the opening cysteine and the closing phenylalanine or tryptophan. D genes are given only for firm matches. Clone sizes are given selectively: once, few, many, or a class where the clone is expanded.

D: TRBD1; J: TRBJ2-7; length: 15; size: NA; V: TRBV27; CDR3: CASRLHGQGDYEQYF; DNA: TGTGCCAGCAGACTACATGGACAGGGGGACTACGAGCAGTACTTC
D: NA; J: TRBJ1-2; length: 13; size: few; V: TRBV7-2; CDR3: CASSLERGRGYTF; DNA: TGTGCCAGCAGCTTAGAACGCGGCCGGGGCTACACCTTC
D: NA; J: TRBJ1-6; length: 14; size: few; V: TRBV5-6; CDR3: CASSLRSSSSPLHF; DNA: TGTGCCAGCAGCTTGAGGTCCTCCTCTTCACCCCTCCACTTT
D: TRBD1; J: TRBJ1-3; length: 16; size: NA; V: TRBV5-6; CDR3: CASSSWTGSSGNTIYF; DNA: TGTGCCAGCAGCTCTTGGACAGGGAGCTCTGGAAACACCATATATTTT
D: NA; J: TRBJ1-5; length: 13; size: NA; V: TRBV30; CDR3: CAWSRSNGEPQHF; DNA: TGTGCCTGGAGTAGGTCAAATGGGGAGCCCCAGCATTTT
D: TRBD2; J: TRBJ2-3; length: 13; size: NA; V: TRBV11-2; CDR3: CASSLGEGYTQYF; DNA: TGTGCCAGCAGCTTAGGGGAGGGATATACGCAGTATTTT
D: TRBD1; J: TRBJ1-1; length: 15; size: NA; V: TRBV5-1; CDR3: CASSLRTGERNEAFF; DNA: TGCGCCAGCAGCTTGAGGACAGGGGAGAGGAATGAAGCTTTCTTT
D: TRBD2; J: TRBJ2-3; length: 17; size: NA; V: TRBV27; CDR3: CASSLSVAGGLTDTQYF; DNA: TGTGCCAGCAGTTTATCGGTAGCGGGGGGGCTCACAGATACGCAGTATTTT
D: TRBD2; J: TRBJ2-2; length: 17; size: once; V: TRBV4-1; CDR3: CASSQATSGRGTGELFF; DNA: TGCGCCAGCAGCCAAGCGACAAGCGGGAGGGGCACCGGGGAGCTGTTTTTT
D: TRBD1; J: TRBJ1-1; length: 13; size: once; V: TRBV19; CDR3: CAIRPRGLTEAFF; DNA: TGTGCCATCCGCCCCAGGGGGCTCACTGAAGCTTTCTTT
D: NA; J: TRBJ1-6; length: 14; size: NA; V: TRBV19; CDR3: CASSWSSYNSPLHF; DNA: TGTGCCAGTAGTTGGAGTTCCTATAATTCACCCCTCCACTTT
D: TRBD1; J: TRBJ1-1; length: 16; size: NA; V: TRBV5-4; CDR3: CASSPRGVGWNTEAFF; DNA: TGTGCCAGCAGCCCCAGGGGGGTGGGATGGAACACTGAAGCTTTCTTT
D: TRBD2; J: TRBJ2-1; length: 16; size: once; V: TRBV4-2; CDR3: CASSQGREVSYNEQFF; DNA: TGTGCCAGCAGCCAGGGGCGGGAGGTCTCCTACAATGAGCAGTTCTTC
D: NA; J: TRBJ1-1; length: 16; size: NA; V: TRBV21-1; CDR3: CASILRDGIVYTEAFF; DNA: TGTGCCAGCATCCTCCGGGACGGTATAGTGTACACTGAAGCTTTCTTT
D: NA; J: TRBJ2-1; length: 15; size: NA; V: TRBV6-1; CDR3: CASSELRAIYNEQFF; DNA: TGTGCCAGCAGTGAATTGAGGGCCATCTACAATGAGCAGTTCTTC
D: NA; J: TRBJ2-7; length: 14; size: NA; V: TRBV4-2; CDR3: CASSQDQVGYEQYF; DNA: TGTGCCAGCAGCCAAGATCAGGTCGGGTACGAGCAGTACTTC
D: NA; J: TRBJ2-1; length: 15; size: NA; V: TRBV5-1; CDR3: CASSLEFSPYNEQFF; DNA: TGCGCCAGCAGCTTGGAGTTTAGCCCGTACAATGAGCAGTTCTTC
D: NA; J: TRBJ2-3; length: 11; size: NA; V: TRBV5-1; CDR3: CASSRFLAQYF; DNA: TGCGCCAGCAGCCGATTTCTCGCGCAGTATTTT
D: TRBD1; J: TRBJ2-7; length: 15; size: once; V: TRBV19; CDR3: CAPVRGQGGGYEQYF; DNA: TGTGCCCCAGTACGAGGACAGGGGGGGGGCTACGAGCAGTACTTC
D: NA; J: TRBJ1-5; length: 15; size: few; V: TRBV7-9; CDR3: CASSLEGSPNQPQHF; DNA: TGTGCCAGCAGCTTAGAGGGGAGTCCAAATCAGCCCCAGCATTTT
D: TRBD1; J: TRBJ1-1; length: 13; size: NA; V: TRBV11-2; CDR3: CASSLDRATEAFF; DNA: TGTGCCAGCAGCCTTGACAGGGCAACTGAAGCTTTCTTT
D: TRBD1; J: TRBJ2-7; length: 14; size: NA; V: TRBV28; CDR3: CASSPRDRNYEQYF; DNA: TGTGCCAGCAGTCCCCGGGACAGAAACTACGAGCAGTACTTC
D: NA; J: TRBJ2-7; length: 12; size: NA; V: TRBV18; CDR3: CASSPQEAEQYF; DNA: TGTGCCAGCTCACCCCAAGAGGCTGAGCAGTACTTC
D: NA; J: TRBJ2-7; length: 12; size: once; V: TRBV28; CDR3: CASSLVAREQYF; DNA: TGTGCCAGCAGTTTAGTCGCGCGCGAGCAGTACTTC
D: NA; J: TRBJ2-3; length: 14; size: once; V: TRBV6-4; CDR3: CASSSEREADTQYF; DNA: TGTGCCAGCAGTTCGGAGAGGGAGGCAGATACGCAGTATTTT
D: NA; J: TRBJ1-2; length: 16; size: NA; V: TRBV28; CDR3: CASSLGGFGVEYGYTF; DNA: TGTGCCAGCAGTTTGGGAGGGTTTGGGGTCGAGTATGGCTACACCTTC
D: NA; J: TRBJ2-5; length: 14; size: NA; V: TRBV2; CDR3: CASSEQGGMTTQYF; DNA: TGTGCCAGCAGTGAGCAGGGGGGAATGACGACCCAGTACTTC
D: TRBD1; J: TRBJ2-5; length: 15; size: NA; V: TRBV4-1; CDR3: CASSQDPTGLETQYF; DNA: TGCGCCAGCAGCCAAGATCCGACAGGGCTAGAGACCCAGTACTTC
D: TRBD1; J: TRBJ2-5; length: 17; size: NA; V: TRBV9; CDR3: CASSEHPGGRYQETQYF; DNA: TGTGCCAGCAGCGAACATCCAGGGGGACGGTACCAAGAGACCCAGTACTTC
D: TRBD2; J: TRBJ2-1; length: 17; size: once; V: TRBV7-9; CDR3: CASSLTASGSRTNEQFF; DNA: TGTGCCAGCAGCCTGACCGCCAGCGGGAGTCGGACCAATGAGCAGTTCTTC
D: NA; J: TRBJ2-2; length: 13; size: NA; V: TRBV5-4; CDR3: CASSLRVDGELFF; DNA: TGTGCCAGCAGCTTGCGAGTGGACGGGGAGCTGTTTTTT
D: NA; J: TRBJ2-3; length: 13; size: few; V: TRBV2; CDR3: CASVTGATDTQYF; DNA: TGTGCCAGCGTAACGGGGGCGACAGATACGCAGTATTTT
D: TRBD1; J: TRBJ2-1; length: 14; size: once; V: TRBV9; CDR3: CASSEGQGLNEQFF; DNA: TGTGCCAGCAGCGAGGGACAGGGCCTCAATGAGCAGTTCTTC
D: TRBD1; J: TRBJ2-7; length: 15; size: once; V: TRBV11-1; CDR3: CASSHTGTDSYEQYF; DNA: TGTGCCAGCAGTCACACCGGGACAGACTCCTACGAGCAGTACTTC
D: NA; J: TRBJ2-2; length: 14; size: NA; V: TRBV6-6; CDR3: CASRSGLNTGELFF; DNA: TGTGCCAGCCGTTCAGGGTTGAACACCGGGGAGCTGTTTTTT
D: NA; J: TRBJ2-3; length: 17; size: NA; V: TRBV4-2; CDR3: CASSQGIGGRGTDTQYF; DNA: TGTGCCAGCAGCCAAGGAATTGGGGGGAGAGGCACAGATACGCAGTATTTT
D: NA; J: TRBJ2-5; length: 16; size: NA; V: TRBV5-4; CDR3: CASSLAWKGGGETQYF; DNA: TGTGCCAGCAGCTTGGCGTGGAAGGGAGGAGGGGAGACCCAGTACTTC
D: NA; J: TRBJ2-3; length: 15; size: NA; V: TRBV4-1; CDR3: CASSQDVGGADTQYF; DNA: TGCGCCAGCAGCCAAGATGTGGGTGGGGCAGATACGCAGTATTTT
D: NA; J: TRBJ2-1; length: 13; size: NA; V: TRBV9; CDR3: CASSVTSSNEQFF; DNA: TGTGCCAGCAGCGTCACTAGCTCCAATGAGCAGTTCTTC
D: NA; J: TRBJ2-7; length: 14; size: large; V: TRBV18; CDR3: CASSPRAGSYEQYF; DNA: TGTGCCAGCTCACCACGGGCAGGGTCCTACGAGCAGTACTTC